This TCR beta chain was found in a study of blood T cell repertoires in COVID-19. About the study: Samples taken during acute and convalescent COVID-19 were collected in the United States, Italy and Spain. Sources were T cells, B-cell-depleted T cells, or PBMCs; the material itself was cDNA or gDNA.

CDR1 is SGDLS and CDR2 is YYNGEE in the germline V gene. This CDR3 spans 16 amino acids. V lost 2 bases to trimming and J lost 0 bases, with 12 bases between them. Sequenced by immunoSEQ multiplex PCR; TCRdb stores in-frame clones only, minus some. The sample lists hundreds of thousands of clones, around 90% occurring once. The rearrangement joins TRBV9 to TRBJ2-1, with D possibly being TRBD2 (6 bases). The material sequenced was peripheral blood. The TCR comes from a man aged 18 to 30 with active or convalescent COVID-19. In DNA form, the CDR3 reads TGTGCCAGCAGCGTTGGGGGGAGCGGCTCCTACAATGAGCAGTTCTTC. Amino acids: CASSVGGSGSYNEQFF.